This T cell receptor beta chain was observed in a study of blood T cells in healthy people across ages. It was with a sample-barcoded 5' primer and a J-beta primer mix that a second PCR of about 6 to 12 cycles was run. All samples gave at least 2.5 million CDR3-containing paired-end reads. From the 5' RACE reads, TCRdb called clonotypes with MiXCR, one entry per CDR3 protein. This table holds 700,000 to 900,000 distinct CDR3 sequences, 20% to 30% found once. V lost 0 bases, J lost 1 base, and 4 bases lay in between. CDR1 is SQVTM, CDR2 ANQGSEA, per germline. The CDR3 length is 13 residues. The same data also went into a second study, on T cells of mothers and their children. As that study records: Mothers gave over 9.5 million TCR beta CDR3 reads each, and children 3 million to 3.5 million each.

The receptor was isolated from a boy aged 5-17 years in good health. J is TRBJ1-5 and V is TRBV29-1; D ambiguous. Sequencing input: blood. CDR3 sequence: CSVEESSNQPQHF. The CDR3 nucleotides read TGCAGCGTTGAAGAATCGAGCAATCAGCCCCAGCATTTT.